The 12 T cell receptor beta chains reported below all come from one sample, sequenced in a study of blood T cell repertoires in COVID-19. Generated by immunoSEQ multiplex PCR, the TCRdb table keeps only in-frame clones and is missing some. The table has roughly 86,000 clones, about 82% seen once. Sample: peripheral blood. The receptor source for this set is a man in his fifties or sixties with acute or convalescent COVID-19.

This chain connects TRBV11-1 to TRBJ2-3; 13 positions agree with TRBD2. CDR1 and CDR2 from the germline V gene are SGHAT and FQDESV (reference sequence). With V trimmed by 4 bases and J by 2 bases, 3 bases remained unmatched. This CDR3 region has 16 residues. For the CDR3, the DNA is TGTGCCAGCAGCTCGGGACTAGCGGGACTCACAGATACGCAGTATTTT. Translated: CASSSGLAGLTDTQYF.

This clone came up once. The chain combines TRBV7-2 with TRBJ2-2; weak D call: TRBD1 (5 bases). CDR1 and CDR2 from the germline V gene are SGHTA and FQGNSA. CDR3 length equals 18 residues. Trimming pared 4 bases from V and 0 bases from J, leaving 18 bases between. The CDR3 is CASSSQAGRATNTGELFF. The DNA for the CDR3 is TGTGCCAGCAGCTCGCAGGCCGGCAGGGCGACGAACACCGGGGAGCTGTTTTTT.

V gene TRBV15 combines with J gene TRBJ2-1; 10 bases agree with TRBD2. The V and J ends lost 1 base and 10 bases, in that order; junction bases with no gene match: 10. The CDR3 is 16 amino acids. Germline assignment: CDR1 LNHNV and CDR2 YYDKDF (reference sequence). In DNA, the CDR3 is TGTGCCACCAGCAGAGTGGTCAGCGGGGGGGTTCGGGAGCAGTTCTTC. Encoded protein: CATSRVVSGGVREQFF.

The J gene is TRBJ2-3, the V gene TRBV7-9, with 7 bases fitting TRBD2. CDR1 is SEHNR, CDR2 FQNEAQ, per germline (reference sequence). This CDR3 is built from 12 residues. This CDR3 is CAASGSTDTQYF. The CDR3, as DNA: TGTGCGGCTAGCGGTAGCACAGATACGCAGTATTTT.

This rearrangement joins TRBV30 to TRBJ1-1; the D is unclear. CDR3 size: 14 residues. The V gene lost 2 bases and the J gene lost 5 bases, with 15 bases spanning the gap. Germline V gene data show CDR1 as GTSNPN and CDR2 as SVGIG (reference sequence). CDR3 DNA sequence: TGTGCCTGGAGTTTTATGGTGGTGGAGACTGAAGCTTTCTTT. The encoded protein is CAWSFMVVETEAFF.

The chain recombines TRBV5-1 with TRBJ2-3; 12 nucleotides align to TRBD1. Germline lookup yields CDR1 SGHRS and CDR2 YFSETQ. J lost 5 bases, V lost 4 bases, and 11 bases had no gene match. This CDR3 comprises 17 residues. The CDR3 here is CASSGGPGQGARDTQYF. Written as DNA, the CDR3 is TGCGCCAGCAGCGGGGGGCCGGGACAGGGGGCACGAGATACGCAGTATTTT.

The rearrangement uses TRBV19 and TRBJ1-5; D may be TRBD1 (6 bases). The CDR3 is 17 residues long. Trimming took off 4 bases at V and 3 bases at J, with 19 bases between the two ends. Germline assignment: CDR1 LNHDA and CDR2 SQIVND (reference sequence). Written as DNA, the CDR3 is TGTGCCAGTAGTACATACCCTCGGACAGACAACAATCAGCCCCAGCATTTT. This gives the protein CASSTYPRTDNNQPQHF.

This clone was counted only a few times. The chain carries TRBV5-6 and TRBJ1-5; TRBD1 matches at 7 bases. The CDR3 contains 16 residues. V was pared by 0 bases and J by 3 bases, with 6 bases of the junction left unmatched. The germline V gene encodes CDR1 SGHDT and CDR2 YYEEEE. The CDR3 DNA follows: TGTGCCAGCAGCTTGGGACAGGGACTTTCCAATCAGCCCCAGCATTTT. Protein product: CASSLGQGLSNQPQHF.

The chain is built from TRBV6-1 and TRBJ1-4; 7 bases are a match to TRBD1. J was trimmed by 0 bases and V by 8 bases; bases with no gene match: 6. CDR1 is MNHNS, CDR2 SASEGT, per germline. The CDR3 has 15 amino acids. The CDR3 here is CASADRDATNEKLFF. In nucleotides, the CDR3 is TGTGCCAGCGCCGACAGGGACGCAACTAATGAAAAACTGTTTTTT.

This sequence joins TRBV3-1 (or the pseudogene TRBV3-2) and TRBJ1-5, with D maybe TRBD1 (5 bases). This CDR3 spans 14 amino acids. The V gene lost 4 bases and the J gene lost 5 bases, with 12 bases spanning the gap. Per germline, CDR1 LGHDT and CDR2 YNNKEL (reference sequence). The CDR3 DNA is TGTGCCAGCAGCCCCTCGGGGGGGTATCAGCCCCAGCATTTT. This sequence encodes CASSPSGGYQPQHF.

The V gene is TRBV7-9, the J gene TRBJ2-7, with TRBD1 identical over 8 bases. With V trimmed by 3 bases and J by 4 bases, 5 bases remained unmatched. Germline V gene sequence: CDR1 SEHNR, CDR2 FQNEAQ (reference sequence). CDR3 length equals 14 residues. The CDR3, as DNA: TGTGCCAGCAGCTTCGGACAGGGTTTGTACGAGCAGTACTTC. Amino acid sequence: CASSFGQGLYEQYF.

CDR3 nucleotide sequence: TGTGCCAGCAGCAACCGACTAGCGGGAGGGGACTACGAGCAGTACTTC. Protein product: CASSNRLAGGDYEQYF. The chain uses TRBV7-8 and TRBJ2-7; 14 bases agree with TRBD2. The germline gives CDR1 SGHVS, CDR2 FQNEAQ. The ends lost 5 bases at V and 3 bases at J; junction bases unmatched: 6. The CDR3 runs 16 residues. Full variable domain (missing parts from reference TRBV7-8 and TRBJ2-7): GAGVSQSPRYKVAKRGQDVALRCDPISGHVSLFWYQQALGQGPEFLTYFQNEAQLDKSGLPSDRFFAERPEGSVSTLKIQRTQQEDSAVYLCASSNRLAGGDYEQYFGPGTRLTVT.